This entry lists 16 T cell receptor beta chains sequenced from one sample in a study of identical twins. TCRdb reprocessed the 5' RACE reads via MiXCR and lists one record per CDR3 protein. The sample has 350,000 to 450,000 distinct CDR3 sequences; 18% are singletons. Sequenced material: naive T cells sorted from blood. These TCRs come from a man over 45 in good health.

This clonotype was seen repeatedly, ten times or more. The gene calls are TRBV27 and TRBJ2-2; 8 nucleotides align to TRBD2. The CDR3 sequence is 15 residues long. V lost 8 bases and J lost 6; bases outside the gene matches: 11. Germline CDR1 MNHEY, CDR2 SMNVEV (reference sequence). CDR3 sequence: CASGDGGRLAGELFF. CDR3 sequence (DNA): TGTGCCAGCGGGGATGGCGGGAGGCTCGCCGGGGAGCTGTTTTTT.

Ten or more counts support this clonotype. The chain joins TRBV12-3 or TRBV12-4 to TRBJ1-5; the match to TRBD1 covers 8 bases. Trimming removed 5 bases from V and 5 bases from J; junction bases left unmatched: 5. The CDR3 length is 14 residues. The CDR3 spells CASSHTGGDQPQHF. As DNA, the CDR3 is TGTGCCAGCAGTCACACAGGGGGAGATCAGCCCCAGCATTTT.

This clonotype appeared a few times. The V gene is TRBV10-3, the J gene TRBJ1-2; D gene unclear. Germline V gene data show CDR1 as ENHRY and CDR2 as SYGVKD. The CDR3 runs 13 residues. Trimming took 6 bases from V and 7 from J, leaving 15 bases between them. CDR3 nucleotides: TGTGCCATCAGAAGGATGAAGGGCAGTGGCTACACCTTC. Protein: CAIRRMKGSGYTF.

This clonotype showed up many times. The chain links TRBV27 to TRBJ2-7, with D perhaps matching TRBD1 or TRBD2 (5 bases each). This CDR3 comprises 14 residues. In germline, CDR1 is MNHEY, CDR2 SMNVEV (reference sequence). Deletions cut 5 bases from V and 2 bases from J, with 13 bases between. CDR3 DNA: TGTGCCAGCAGTGACGGGACGGAGCCCTACGAGCAGTACTTC. The encoded protein is CASSDGTEPYEQYF.

The rearrangement uses TRBV20-1 and TRBJ1-1; D uncertain. CDR1 DFQATT and CDR2 SNEGSKA come from the germline V gene (reference sequence). CDR3 size: 12 residues. V shed 6 bases and J shed 4 bases, with 12 bases lying between them. CDR3 residues: CSASDLRTEAFF. DNA for the CDR3: TGCAGTGCCTCGGACTTGCGCACTGAAGCTTTCTTT.

This clonotype came up many times. The chain carries TRBV9 and TRBJ1-3; D unresolved. Trimming removed 0 bases at V and 2 bases at J, with 3 bases between. The CDR3 consists of 13 residues. Germline V gene lookup returns CDR1 SGDLS and CDR2 YYNGEE. For the CDR3, the DNA is TGTGCCAGCAGCGTAGATACTGGAAACACCATATATTTT. As protein: CASSVDTGNTIYF. The full variable domain, completed using reference TRBV9 and TRBJ1-3, is DSGVTQTPKHLITATGQRVTLRCSPRSGDLSVYWYQQSLDQGLQFLIQYYNGEERAKGNILERFSAQQFPDLHSELNLSSLELGDSALYFCASSVDTGNTIYFGEGSWLTVV.

The table lists this clonotype with many counts. The chain links TRBV20-1 to TRBJ2-5, with unresolved D. There are 14 residues in the CDR3. V lost 1 base to trimming and J lost 4 bases, with 13 bases between them. In germline, CDR1 is DFQATT, CDR2 SNEGSKA (reference sequence). This chain's CDR3 is CSARGYKSRETQYF. As DNA, the CDR3 is TGCAGTGCTAGAGGCTATAAGTCCCGAGAGACCCAGTACTTC.

The J gene is TRBJ2-2, the V gene TRBV4-3; TRBD1 aligns across 7 bases. The ends lost 0 bases at V and 2 bases at J; junction bases unmatched: 6. CDR1 is LGHNA and CDR2 is YSLEER in the germline V gene. The CDR3 has 17 residues. The CDR3 region is CASSQEPYRGNTGELFF. The DNA for the CDR3 is TGCGCCAGCAGCCAAGAGCCCTACAGGGGTAACACCGGGGAGCTGTTTTTT.

This clonotype was observed at least ten times. The genes are TRBV10-3 and TRBJ2-7; maybe TRBD2 (5 bases). CDR1 and CDR2 (germline): ENHRY, SYGVKD. This CDR3 is 14 amino acids long. The V end lost 6 bases, the J end lost 0 bases, and 12 bases lay between the germline ends. This CDR3 reads CAIRFDGNSYEQYF. The CDR3 DNA sequence: TGTGCCATCAGGTTTGACGGGAACTCCTACGAGCAGTACTTC.

In this sample, this clonotype turned up many times. The rearrangement links TRBV29-1 to TRBJ2-5; possibly TRBD1 for D (6 bases). This CDR3 is 13 amino acids long. Germline CDR1 is SQVTM and CDR2 is ANQGSEA. V shed 4 bases and J shed 1 base, with 10 bases lying between them. The CDR3 DNA reads as TGCAGCGTTGGTAGGACAGCCCAAGAGACCCAGTACTTC. This encodes CSVGRTAQETQYF.

Concerning this clonotype: A much bigger clone sits one base away, suggesting this may be a read error. The rearrangement links TRBV5-1 to TRBJ1-1; D is unresolved. The length of the CDR3 is 14 residues. CDR1 SGHRS and CDR2 YFSETQ come from the germline V gene. Here the CDR3 DNA reads TGCGCCAGCACCTTGACGACCAGGCTCACTGAAGCTTTCTTT. Protein product: CASTLTTRLTEAFF.

The chain carries TRBV4-2 and TRBJ1-5, with D unresolved. The CDR3 has 15 amino acids. Per germline, CDR1 LGHNA and CDR2 YNFKEQ. Trimming stripped 0 bases from V and 2 bases from J, with 8 bases between. The CDR3 region is CASSQDLLGNQPQHF. The CDR3 coding sequence is TGTGCCAGCAGCCAAGATCTATTAGGCAATCAGCCCCAGCATTTT.

CDR3 nucleotides: TGCGCCAGCAGCCCCTCTAGCGCGGGCTCACATACGCAGTATTTT. The encoded protein is CASSPSSAGSHTQYF. This sequence joins TRBV5-1 and TRBJ2-3; possibly TRBD2 for D (6 bases). The CDR3 spans 15 residues. The germline V gene encodes CDR1 SGHRS and CDR2 YFSETQ. Trimming cost V 4 bases and J 7 bases, with 19 bases left between them. The full variable domain, in which reference TRBV5-1 and TRBJ2-3 provide the parts outside the CDR3, is KAGVTQTPRYLIKTRGQQVTLSCSPISGHRSVSWYQQTPGQGLQFLFEYFSETQRNKGNFPGRFSGRQFSNSRSEMNVSTLELGDSALYLCASSPSSAGSHTQYFGPGTRLTVL.

This clonotype was recorded a few times. This chain joins TRBV25-1 and TRBJ2-2; D is uncertain. Germline CDR1 MGHDK, CDR2 SYGVNS. The CDR3 is 16 amino acids. The V gene lost 2 bases and the J gene lost 3 bases, with 13 bases spanning the gap. This chain's CDR3 is CASSEQSSLDTGELFF. The CDR3 nucleotides are TGTGCCAGCAGTGAACAGAGCAGCTTAGACACCGGGGAGCTGTTTTTT.

The chain employs TRBV4-3 and TRBJ1-3; D gene unclear. Germline loops: CDR1 LGHNA, CDR2 YSLEER. Trimming left V 0 bases short and J 5 bases short, with 8 bases between. This CDR3 is 14 amino acids long. The CDR3 coding sequence is TGCGCCAGCAGCCAAGATCAGAGCAGAAACACCATATATTTT. Translating gives CASSQDQSRNTIYF.

Of note for this clonotype: A read error may account for a junction end that differs from germline. This rearrangement joins TRBV10-3 to TRBJ2-7; D might be TRBD1 or TRBD2, each matching 5 bases. From germline, CDR1 is ENHRY and CDR2 SYGVKD. This CDR3 region has 11 residues. CDR3 loop: CVIWDGYEQYF. CDR3 nucleotides: TGTGTCATCTGGGACGGATACGAGCAGTACTTC.